Shown below are 24 T cell receptor beta chains from a single sample sequenced in a study of T cells after yellow fever vaccination. Each CDR3 protein is one row after TCRdb ran MiXCR on the 5' RACE reads. The table lists about 360,000 distinct CDR3 sequences, about 6.2% of them singletons. Sample: PBMCs, taken 5 days after the yellow fever booster vaccination. The receptors were gathered from a man aged 30-40 years who received the YFV17D yellow fever vaccine.

V gene TRBV7-3 combines with J gene TRBJ2-3; 10 nucleotides match TRBD1. The trim removed 5 bases at V and 6 bases at J, leaving 5 bases unmatched. The CDR3 totals 14 residues. Germline assignment: CDR1 SGHTA and CDR2 FQGTGA. The CDR3 loop reads CASSPGTGVDTQYF. The CDR3 bases are TGTGCCAGCAGCCCCGGGACAGGGGTGGATACGCAGTATTTT.

This clonotype was counted only a few times. The V and J genes are TRBV12-3 or TRBV12-4 and TRBJ1-1, with D maybe TRBD1 (5 bases). This CDR3 spans 14 amino acids. The V end lost 4 bases, the J end lost 1 base, and 10 bases lay between the germline ends. CDR3 in DNA: TGTGCCAGCAGTTGGGCAGGGTCGAACACTGAAGCTTTCTTT. Translating gives CASSWAGSNTEAFF.

There are a few counts of this clonotype. The genes are TRBV20-1 and TRBJ2-7; tentative D call: TRBD1 (6 bases). V lost 5 bases and J lost 0, with 14 bases in between. The CDR3 totals 14 residues. Germline values: CDR1 DFQATT, CDR2 SNEGSKA (reference sequence). CDR3 in DNA: TGCAGTGCTCATGCACCGGACAGCTCCTACGAGCAGTACTTC. Its protein is CSAHAPDSSYEQYF.

This rearrangement joins TRBV30 to TRBJ2-7; no clear D. Germline V gene data show CDR1 as GTSNPN and CDR2 as SVGIG (reference sequence). The CDR3 has 14 residues. V was shortened by 0 bases and J by 2 bases, with 11 bases between the two germline ends. The CDR3 spells CAWSVLGNTYEQYF. CDR3 DNA: TGTGCCTGGAGTGTACTTGGCAATACCTACGAGCAGTACTTC.

This clonotype occurred a few times. The J gene is TRBJ2-5, the V gene TRBV18, with 7 bases fitting TRBD1. The V segment lost 2 bases and the J segment 5 bases; nucleotides outside the gene matches: 11. This CDR3 spans 16 amino acids. From germline, CDR1 is KGHSH and CDR2 LQKENI. In DNA form, the CDR3 reads TGTGCCAGCTCACCAGACGCGACAGGGCGAATTGAGACCCAGTACTTC. Amino acid sequence: CASSPDATGRIETQYF.

The V and J genes are TRBV29-1 and TRBJ2-7; 8 bases match TRBD1. J lost 5 bases, V lost 4 bases, and 1 base had no gene match. CDR3 length equals 11 residues. Germline assignment: CDR1 SQVTM and CDR2 ANQGSEA. Here the CDR3 DNA reads TGCAGCGTTGGGACAGGGAACGAGCAGTACTTC. This translates into CSVGTGNEQYF.

This clonotype has more than one count but fewer than ten. V is TRBV20-1 and J is TRBJ1-5, with D tentatively TRBD1 (5 bases). The CDR3 consists of 16 residues. The germline CDR1 and CDR2 sequences are DFQATT and SNEGSKA (reference sequence). The V gene lost 0 bases and the J gene lost 3 bases, with 15 bases spanning the gap. The CDR3 sequence: CSARDGAGGNNQPQHF. CDR3 nucleotides: TGCAGTGCTAGAGATGGGGCGGGGGGAAACAATCAGCCCCAGCATTTT.

The sample holds a few counts of this clonotype. The chain couples TRBV30 to TRBJ1-4; D is unresolved. The CDR3 contains 14 residues. Trimming pared 2 bases from V and 7 bases from J, leaving 14 bases between. The germline CDR1 and CDR2 sequences are GTSNPN and SVGIG (reference sequence). The CDR3 DNA sequence: TGTGCCTGGAGTCGTCGAACCGCCTTTGAAAAACTGTTTTTT. It translates to CAWSRRTAFEKLFF.

At least ten counts were recorded for this clonotype. The genes are TRBV20-1 and TRBJ2-5, with D unclear. Germline V gives CDR1 DFQATT, CDR2 SNEGSKA (reference sequence). The CDR3 extends over 14 amino acids. V was pared by 4 bases and J by 1 base, with 13 bases between. The CDR3 bases are TGCAGTGCTAAGGCTACACCGGGCCAAGAGACCCAGTACTTC. The encoded protein is CSAKATPGQETQYF.

This clonotype has at least ten counts. As DNA, the CDR3 is TGTGCCAGCAGTTTAGGGGAAGGGAAGGATGAGCAGTTCTTC. Translating gives CASSLGEGKDEQFF. The V call is TRBV12-3 or TRBV12-4, the J call TRBJ2-1, with D hard to call. This CDR3 spans 14 amino acids. Trimming took 1 base from V and 8 from J, leaving 12 bases between them.

This sequence joins TRBV7-2 and TRBJ2-7; TRBD2 is a possible D gene (5 bases). The CDR3 is 16 amino acids. From germline, CDR1 is SGHTA and CDR2 FQGNSA. V was clipped by 5 bases and J by 0 bases, with 17 bases between them. The DNA of the CDR3 is TGTGCCAGCAGCCCGACGCAGCGGATCAGCTCCTACGAGCAGTACTTC. This translates into CASSPTQRISSYEQYF.

This clonotype was detected only a few times. The rearrangement joins TRBV6-1 to TRBJ2-3; a weak D match, TRBD1 (6 bases). Germline CDR1 reads MNHNS; CDR2 reads SASEGT. The CDR3 is made up of 13 amino acids. Trimming stripped 4 bases from V and 3 bases from J, with 8 bases between. This CDR3 reads CASSAQGTDTQYF. CDR3 DNA: TGTGCCAGCAGTGCTCAGGGGACAGATACGCAGTATTTT.

The V and J genes are TRBV2 and TRBJ2-5; no firm D call. V was clipped by 2 bases and J by 4 bases, with 8 bases between them. The CDR3 sequence is 13 residues long. Per germline, CDR1 SNHLY and CDR2 FYNNEI. The CDR3 region is CASSETNAETQYF. CDR3 bases: TGTGCCAGCAGTGAAACCAACGCAGAGACCCAGTACTTC.

The CDR3 here is CASSFRPADEQFF. CDR3 bases: TGTGCCAGCAGCTTTCGCCCAGCGGATGAGCAGTTCTTC. The chain couples TRBV7-2 to TRBJ2-1, with D perhaps matching TRBD2 (5 bases). Per the germline V gene, CDR1 is SGHTA and CDR2 is FQGNSA. The CDR3 has 13 residues. V gave up 3 bases and J gave up 8 bases, with 11 bases separating them.

The rearrangement links TRBV20-1 to TRBJ2-3; D gene ambiguous. The CDR3 covers 13 residues. V lost 0 bases, J lost 2 bases, and 6 bases lay in between. The germline V gene encodes CDR1 DFQATT and CDR2 SNEGSKA (reference sequence). The chain's CDR3 is CSARETVTDTQYF. The CDR3, as DNA: TGCAGTGCTAGAGAGACGGTCACAGATACGCAGTATTTT.

This clonotype was recorded many times. V is TRBV12-3 or TRBV12-4 and J is TRBJ2-1, with TRBD2 identical over 10 bases. The V gene end was trimmed by 0 bases and the J gene end by 1 base; junction bases not matched to a gene: 6. CDR3 length: 18 residues. The CDR3 protein is CASSLARPSGGSYNEQFF. In DNA, the CDR3 is TGTGCCAGCAGTTTAGCCCGTCCTAGCGGGGGATCCTACAATGAGCAGTTCTTC.

The chain links TRBV7-2 to TRBJ1-2; D is unresolved. Deletions cut 1 base from V and 0 bases from J, with 3 bases between. Looked up from germline, CDR1 is SGHTA and CDR2 is FQGNSA. The CDR3 consists of 13 residues. CDR3 amino acids: CASSLETNYGYTF. The CDR3 region has the DNA TGTGCCAGCAGCTTAGAGACTAACTATGGCTACACCTTC.

This clonotype was seen only a few times. J is TRBJ2-7 and V is TRBV20-1, with D perhaps TRBD1 or TRBD2 (7 bases each). CDR1 and CDR2 from the germline V gene are DFQATT and SNEGSKA (reference sequence). The germline V and J ends were trimmed by 0 bases and 3 bases, with 12 bases remaining between them. CDR3 length equals 14 residues. In nucleotides, the CDR3 is TGCAGTGCTAGAGATGGCAGGGGGGGCTACGAGCAGTACTTC. Protein sequence: CSARDGRGGYEQYF.

This clonotype was observed a handful of times. The CDR3 coding sequence is TGCGCCAGCAGCTTGGTAGGACAGGGAGAGGCGACCCAGTACTTC. This sequence encodes CASSLVGQGEATQYF. The rearrangement uses TRBV5-1 and TRBJ2-5, with 8 bases that match TRBD1. The germline V gene has CDR1 SGHRS and CDR2 YFSETQ. CDR3 length: 15 residues. V was pared by 0 bases and J by 7 bases, with 8 bases of the junction left unmatched. Full variable domain (remainder filled in from reference TRBV5-1 and TRBJ2-5): KAGVTQTPRYLIKTRGQQVTLSCSPISGHRSVSWYQQTPGQGLQFLFEYFSETQRNKGNFPGRFSGRQFSNSRSEMNVSTLELGDSALYLCASSLVGQGEATQYFGPGTRLLVL.

This clonotype was recorded at least ten times. For the CDR3, the DNA is TGTGCCATCAGAAGCGGGAGGGGGACCGGGGAGCTGTTTTTT. Its translation is CAIRSGRGTGELFF. The gene calls are TRBV10-3 and TRBJ2-2; 10 bases map to TRBD2. Looked up from germline, CDR1 is ENHRY and CDR2 is SYGVKD. The CDR3 loop spans 14 amino acids. The J segment lost 5 bases and the V segment lost 6 bases, leaving 3 bases of the junction unmatched.

The chain is built from TRBV12-3 or TRBV12-4 and TRBJ1-1, with D possibly being TRBD1 (5 bases). V lost 2 bases to trimming and J lost 4 bases, with 11 bases between them. This CDR3 contains 14 residues. The CDR3 nucleotides are TGTGCCAGCAGTTTAATCGGGGGTGTCACTGAAGCTTTCTTT. Its protein is CASSLIGGVTEAFF.

This chain uses TRBV25-1 with TRBJ1-4; 7 positions agree with TRBD1. Trimming cost V 3 bases and J 5 bases; bases outside gene matches: 3. The length of the CDR3 is 14 residues. Germline CDR1 is MGHDK and CDR2 is SYGVNS. The CDR3 protein is CASSEDRLNEKLFF. For the CDR3, the DNA is TGTGCCAGCAGTGAGGACAGGCTAAATGAAAAACTGTTTTTT. Full variable domain (missing parts from reference TRBV25-1 and TRBJ1-4): EADIYQTPRYLVIGTGKKITLECSQTMGHDKMYWYQQDPGMELHLIHYSYGVNSTEKGDLSSESTVSRIRTEHFPLTLESARPSHTSQYLCASSEDRLNEKLFFGSGTQLSVL.

This clonotype was recorded at least ten times. The chain uses TRBV19 and TRBJ2-1; 12 bases map to TRBD2. Trimming at V came to 3 bases and at J to 0 bases, leaving 0 bases not matched to a gene. Germline loops: CDR1 LNHDA, CDR2 SQIVND (reference sequence). This CDR3 has 16 amino acids. Here the CDR3 DNA reads TGTGCCAGTAGTATGACTAGCGGGAGCTCCTACAATGAGCAGTTCTTC. Its translation: CASSMTSGSSYNEQFF.

V gene TRBV15 combines with J gene TRBJ2-5; D is perhaps TRBD2 (6 bases). V lost 1 base and J lost 5, with 11 bases in between. This CDR3 contains 14 residues. Germline CDR1 and CDR2: LNHNV and YYDKDF (reference sequence). The CDR3 is CATSRVRGYETQYF. The CDR3 DNA is TGTGCCACCAGCAGAGTGCGGGGCTATGAGACCCAGTACTTC.